The 25 T cell receptor beta chains below were found in one sample sequenced in a study of blood T cell repertoires in COVID-19. Clones were sequenced by immunoSEQ multiplex PCR, and TCRdb holds only the in-frame ones, with some missing. Counted here are 150,000 or so clones, around 89% occurring once; the ten biggest clones make up 13%. Source material: peripheral blood. Every receptor here comes from a man aged 18 to 30 with COVID-19, enrolled during active disease.

The V gene is TRBV24-1, the J gene TRBJ1-2; maybe TRBD1 (6 bases). Germline CDR1 is KGHDR and CDR2 is SFDVKD. V was pared by 2 bases and J by 6 bases, with 18 bases between. The CDR3 covers 16 residues. CDR3 protein: CATSDSQQGKEDGYTF. The CDR3 DNA follows: TGTGCCACCAGTGATTCGCAACAGGGTAAGGAAGATGGCTACACCTTC.

The genes are TRBV29-1 and TRBJ2-1, with 8 bases matching TRBD1. The J segment lost 5 bases and the V segment lost 3 bases, leaving 3 bases of the junction unmatched. The CDR3 runs 13 residues. Germline V gene sequence: CDR1 SQVTM, CDR2 ANQGSEA. The CDR3 DNA follows: TGCAGCGTTGAGCCAGGGGGCAACAATGAGCAGTTCTTC. This codes for CSVEPGGNNEQFF.

The chain couples TRBV9 to TRBJ1-3, with 8 positions matching TRBD1. V lost 3 bases, J lost 9 bases, and 17 bases stayed unmatched. The germline gives CDR1 SGDLS, CDR2 YYNGEE. The CDR3 length is 17 residues. The DNA for the CDR3 is TGTGCCAGCAGCGAAGGACAGGGTTCCTCCTCGGGAGGCACCATATATTTT. Its translation is CASSEGQGSSSGGTIYF. Full variable domain (rest looked up from reference TRBV9 and TRBJ1-3): DSGVTQTPKHLITATGQRVTLRCSPRSGDLSVYWYQQSLDQGLQFLIQYYNGEERAKGNILERFSAQQFPDLHSELNLSSLELGDSALYFCASSEGQGSSSGGTIYFGEGSWLTVV.

The chain recombines TRBV7-2 with TRBJ2-7; a weak D match, TRBD2 (7 bases). This CDR3 has 14 amino acids. The V gene lost 5 bases and the J gene lost 6 bases, with 17 bases spanning the gap. CDR1 and CDR2 from the germline V gene are SGHTA and FQGNSA. The CDR3 DNA follows: TGTGCCAGCAGCCCGGAGGGGGGGCATCGCGAGCAGTACTTC. Protein sequence: CASSPEGGHREQYF.

This clone was detected many times. The rearrangement joins TRBV6-2 or TRBV6-3 to TRBJ2-7, with 11 bases that match TRBD1. The germline gives CDR1 MNHEY, CDR2 SVGEGT. V dropped 4 bases and J dropped 3; count of bases not matched to a gene: 2. This CDR3 contains 14 residues. The CDR3 nucleotides are TGTGCCAGCAGTTTCGGGACAGGGGGCTACGAGCAGTACTTC. Translation gives CASSFGTGGYEQYF.

The chain has TRBV5-1 and TRBJ2-1; D is possibly TRBD1 (8 bases). Between the trimmed V and J ends, which lost 2 bases and 5 bases, there was a span of 14 bases. The germline CDR1 and CDR2 sequences are SGHRS and YFSETQ. CDR3 length equals 15 residues. The CDR3 loop reads CASSLLQGGNNEQFF. The CDR3 coding sequence is TGCGCCAGCAGCTTACTACAGGGGGGGAACAATGAGCAGTTCTTC.

The J gene is TRBJ1-5, the V gene TRBV10-2; D is ambiguous. The CDR3 is 15 residues long. Between the trimmed V and J ends, which lost 4 bases and 2 bases, there was a span of 12 bases. Germline CDR1 reads WSHSY; CDR2 reads SAAADI. The CDR3 sequence is CASSVGGPGNQPQHF. CDR3 sequence (DNA): TGCGCCAGCAGTGTTGGAGGGCCGGGCAATCAGCCCCAGCATTTT.

V usage is TRBV4-3 and J usage is TRBJ2-1, with D possibly matching TRBD2 (8 bases). Trimming took 4 bases from V and 4 from J, leaving 26 bases between them. CDR1 LGHNA and CDR2 YSLEER come from the germline V gene. The CDR3 totals 19 residues. CDR3: CASSRLVRSGKDRYNEQFF. The CDR3 coding sequence is TGCGCCAGCAGCCGCTTAGTCCGTAGCGGGAAGGACAGGTACAATGAGCAGTTCTTC.

The chain carries TRBV11-2 and TRBJ2-7; D is unclear. Germline CDR1 and CDR2: SGHAT and FQNNGV. Trimming stripped 4 bases from V and 1 base from J, with 5 bases between. CDR3 length equals 12 residues. The CDR3 sequence: CASSWASYEQYF. In nucleotides, the CDR3 is TGTGCCAGCAGCTGGGCATCCTACGAGCAGTACTTC.

The V call is TRBV28, the J call TRBJ2-7; no firm D call. Germline values: CDR1 MDHEN, CDR2 SYDVKM. V gave up 3 bases and J gave up 1 base, with 10 bases separating them. The CDR3 contains 14 residues. CDR3 sequence (DNA): TGTGCCAGCAGTTTGAACGCGGAGTCCTACGAGCAGTACTTC. It encodes CASSLNAESYEQYF.

This clone was seen a few times. DNA of the CDR3: TGTGCCAGCAGTGAAGCGCTACGTTCACCCCTCCACTTT. It translates to CASSEALRSPLHF. The chain combines TRBV2 with TRBJ1-6; D is uncertain. The CDR3 has 13 amino acids. Trimming removed 0 bases at V and 9 bases at J, with 6 bases between. Germline V lookup: CDR1 SNHLY, CDR2 FYNNEI.

This rearrangement joins TRBV9 to TRBJ2-7; 7 bases line up with TRBD2. CDR3 length: 17 residues. V was pared by 0 bases and J by 0 bases, with 9 bases of the junction left unmatched. Germline loops: CDR1 SGDLS, CDR2 YYNGEE. The CDR3 region has the DNA TGTGCCAGCAGCGTAGGGATAGCGGGCTCCTACTCCTACGAGCAGTACTTC. Its translation: CASSVGIAGSYSYEQYF.

This chain connects TRBV11-2 to TRBJ2-7; D possibly corresponds to TRBD1 (5 bases). The CDR3 runs to 12 residues. CDR1 and CDR2 from the germline V gene are SGHAT and FQNNGV. Trimming removed 5 bases at V and 6 bases at J, with 11 bases between. DNA for the CDR3: TGTGCCAGCAGCGACTTAGGGGCCGAGCAGTACTTC. It is translated as CASSDLGAEQYF.

The chain combines TRBV27 with TRBJ2-3; 7 bases map to TRBD1. V shed 0 bases, J shed 4 bases, and the junction held 7 bases outside the gene matches. CDR1 is MNHEY, CDR2 SMNVEV, per germline (reference sequence). The CDR3 is 16 amino acids. CDR3 sequence reads: CASSLSGGMVADTQYF. The CDR3 nucleotides read TGTGCCAGCAGTTTATCAGGGGGCATGGTTGCAGATACGCAGTATTTT.

In nucleotides, the CDR3 is TGTGCCAGCAGCTTAGGGGTAGCGGGAAGACGAGTCGATGAGCAGTTCTTC. Its translation is CASSLGVAGRRVDEQFF. This chain joins TRBV13 and TRBJ2-1; 8 bases align to TRBD2. This CDR3 comprises 17 residues. Germline V CDR1 and CDR2: PRHDT, FYEKMQ (reference sequence). Unmatched junction bases numbered 12, after V lost 0 bases and J lost 8 bases.

This rearrangement joins TRBV24-1 to TRBJ2-1; TRBD2 matches 11 bases. The CDR3 runs to 15 residues. The V and J ends lost 5 bases and 5 bases, in that order; junction bases with no gene match: 4. Germline CDR1 is KGHDR and CDR2 is SFDVKD. The CDR3 spells CATSASLAGDNEQFF. CDR3 nucleotides: TGTGCCACCAGTGCATCACTAGCGGGAGACAATGAGCAGTTCTTC.

With regard to this clone: Relative to the germline gene, one junction end is altered; a read error may explain this. The rearrangement joins TRBV28 to TRBJ1-4; a possible D gene is TRBD1 (5 bases). This CDR3 spans 15 amino acids. Germline V gene lookup returns CDR1 MDHEN and CDR2 SYDVKM. The CDR3 sequence: CASSLGSRVGEKLLF. The CDR3 region has the DNA TGTGCCAGCAGTTTAGGTTCCAGGGTAGGTGAAAAACTGCTTTTT.

The chain joins TRBV27 to TRBJ1-1; perhaps TRBD1 as D (5 bases). Germline lookup yields CDR1 MNHEY and CDR2 SMNVEV (reference sequence). V was shortened by 0 bases and J by 4 bases, with 9 bases between the two germline ends. This CDR3 spans 14 amino acids. The CDR3 DNA follows: TGTGCCAGCAGTTTATCATCCGGGGGCACTGAAGCTTTCTTT. Protein sequence: CASSLSSGGTEAFF.

The chain employs TRBV7-2 and TRBJ2-1; 9 bases fit TRBD2. The CDR3 has 16 amino acids. The trim removed 1 base at V and 4 bases at J, leaving 5 bases unmatched. Germline-derived CDR1 and CDR2 are SGHTA and FQGNSA. The DNA of the CDR3 is TGTGCCAGCAGCTTAGGTGGGGCGGGAGGGTACAATGAGCAGTTCTTC. This codes for CASSLGGAGGYNEQFF. The full variable domain, completed using reference TRBV7-2 and TRBJ2-1, is GAGVSQSPSNKVTEKGKDVELRCDPISGHTALYWYRQSLGQGLEFLIYFQGNSAPDKSGLPSDRFSAERTGGSVSTLTIQRTQQEDSAVYLCASSLGGAGGYNEQFFGPGTRLTVL.

The chain recombines TRBV11-2 with TRBJ2-1; 11 positions agree with TRBD2. The CDR3 is 18 residues long. The junction had 10 bases not matched to a gene; V was cut back by 6 bases and J by 0 bases. CDR1 and CDR2 (germline): SGHAT, FQNNGV. CDR3 in amino acids: CASRRPGTSGSSYNEQFF. CDR3 DNA sequence: TGTGCCAGCAGACGTCCCGGGACTAGCGGTAGCTCCTACAATGAGCAGTTCTTC.

The chain joins TRBV5-4 to TRBJ2-1; the match to TRBD1 covers 10 bases. Germline CDR1 and CDR2: SGHNT and YYREEE (reference sequence). V trimming: 7 bases; J trimming: 5 bases; junction bases outside the gene matches: 15. This CDR3 has 17 amino acids. CDR3 coding DNA: TGTGCCAGCGCCCAGGGACCGGGACAGGGGACCGACAATGAGCAGTTCTTC. This encodes CASAQGPGQGTDNEQFF.

J is TRBJ2-7 and V is TRBV5-4; the D gene is possibly TRBD1 (6 bases). Germline V gives CDR1 SGHNT, CDR2 YYREEE (reference sequence). The CDR3 loop spans 15 amino acids. V was cut by 1 base and J by 6 bases, with 17 bases left in between. CDR3 region: CASSLRTARVGEQYF. The CDR3 region has the DNA TGTGCCAGCAGCTTGCGGACAGCCCGAGTTGGCGAGCAGTACTTC.

This clone occurred once. CDR3 region: CASSQGAGSEKLFF. CDR3 in DNA: TGTGCCAGCAGCCAGGGGGCCGGATCTGAAAAACTGTTTTTT. This chain uses TRBV13 with TRBJ1-4; 8 bases line up with TRBD1. The trim removed 5 bases at V and 7 bases at J, leaving 6 bases unmatched. The length of the CDR3 is 14 residues. Germline loops: CDR1 PRHDT, CDR2 FYEKMQ (reference sequence).

This chain links TRBV29-1 with TRBJ2-2; the D is unclear. Germline CDR1 reads SQVTM; CDR2 reads ANQGSEA. Trimming left V 1 base short and J 1 base short, with 7 bases between. CDR3 length equals 14 residues. DNA for the CDR3: TGCAGCGTTGAAGGACTTTTGAACACCGGGGAGCTGTTTTTT. It specifies CSVEGLLNTGELFF.

The J gene is TRBJ2-1, the V gene TRBV24-1; TRBD1 might be the D (6 bases). The CDR3 length is 16 residues. V was shortened by 4 bases and J by 8 bases, with 20 bases between the two germline ends. Germline values: CDR1 KGHDR, CDR2 SFDVKD. CDR3 residues: CATSDRPYREGDEQFF. In DNA, the CDR3 is TGTGCCACCAGTGACCGCCCTTACAGGGAAGGCGATGAGCAGTTCTTC.